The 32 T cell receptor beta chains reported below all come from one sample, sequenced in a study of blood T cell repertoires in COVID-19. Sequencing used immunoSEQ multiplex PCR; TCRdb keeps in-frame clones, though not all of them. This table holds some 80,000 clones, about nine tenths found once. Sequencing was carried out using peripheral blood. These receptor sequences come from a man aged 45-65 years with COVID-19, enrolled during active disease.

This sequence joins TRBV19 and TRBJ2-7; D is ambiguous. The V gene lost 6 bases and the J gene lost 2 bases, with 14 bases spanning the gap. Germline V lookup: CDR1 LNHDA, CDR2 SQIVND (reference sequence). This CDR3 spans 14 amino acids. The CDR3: CASRISPRTYEQYF. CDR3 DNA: TGTGCCAGTAGGATATCCCCTAGGACCTACGAGCAGTACTTC.

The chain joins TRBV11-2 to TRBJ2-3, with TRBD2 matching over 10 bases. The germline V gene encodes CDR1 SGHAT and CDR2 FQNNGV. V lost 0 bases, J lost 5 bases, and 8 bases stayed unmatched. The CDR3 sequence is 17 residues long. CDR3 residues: CASSLEEAGGPGDTQYF. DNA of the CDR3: TGTGCCAGCAGCTTAGAGGAAGCGGGAGGGCCAGGAGATACGCAGTATTTT.

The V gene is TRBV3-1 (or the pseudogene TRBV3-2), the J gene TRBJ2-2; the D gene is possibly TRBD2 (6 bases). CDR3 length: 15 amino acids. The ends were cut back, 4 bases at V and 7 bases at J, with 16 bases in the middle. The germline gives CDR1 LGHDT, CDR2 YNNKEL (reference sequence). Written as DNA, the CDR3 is TGTGCCAGCAGCCCCGATAGGGGAGCGGGCGGGGAGCTGTTTTTT. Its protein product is CASSPDRGAGGELFF.

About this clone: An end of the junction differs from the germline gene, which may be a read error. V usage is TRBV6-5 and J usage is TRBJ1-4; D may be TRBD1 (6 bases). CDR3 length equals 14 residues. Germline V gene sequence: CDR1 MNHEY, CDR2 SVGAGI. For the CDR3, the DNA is TGTGCCAGCCGTTACAGGGAGTGGTATGAAAAACTGTTTTTT. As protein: CASRYREWYEKLFF.

The CDR3: CASTDRAREKLFF. The CDR3 DNA reads TGTGCCAGCACGGACAGGGCCCGAGAAAAACTGTTTTTT. The rearrangement uses TRBV5-6 and TRBJ1-4, with 8 bases identical to TRBD1. The V gene end was trimmed by 6 bases and the J gene end by 8 bases; junction bases not matched to a gene: 6. This CDR3 region has 13 residues. Germline CDR1 and CDR2: SGHDT and YYEEEE.

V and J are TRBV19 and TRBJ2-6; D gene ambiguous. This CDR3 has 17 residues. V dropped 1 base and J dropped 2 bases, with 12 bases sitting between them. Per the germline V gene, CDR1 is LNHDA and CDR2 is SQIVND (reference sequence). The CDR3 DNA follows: TGTGCCAGTAGTATAGCGACAATGAGACCTGGGGCCAACGTCCTGACTTTC. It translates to CASSIATMRPGANVLTF.

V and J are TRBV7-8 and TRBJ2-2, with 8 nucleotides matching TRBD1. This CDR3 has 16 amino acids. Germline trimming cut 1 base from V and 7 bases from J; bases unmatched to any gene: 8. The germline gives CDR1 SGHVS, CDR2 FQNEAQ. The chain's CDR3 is CASSLGLRGRVGELFF. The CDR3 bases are TGTGCCAGCAGCTTAGGTCTCAGGGGGCGAGTCGGGGAGCTGTTTTTT. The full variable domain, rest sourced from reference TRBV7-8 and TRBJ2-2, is GAGVSQSPRYKVAKRGQDVALRCDPISGHVSLFWYQQALGQGPEFLTYFQNEAQLDKSGLPSDRFFAERPEGSVSTLKIQRTQQEDSAVYLCASSLGLRGRVGELFFGEGSRLTVL.

The CDR3 DNA is TGTGCCAGCAGCCAAGGCGTTCCCCTTTCTGGGGCCAACGTCCTGACTTTC. Residues: CASSQGVPLSGANVLTF. V usage is TRBV4-2 and J usage is TRBJ2-6; D ambiguous. The CDR3 totals 17 residues. Germline-derived CDR1 and CDR2 are LGHNA and YNFKEQ. Trimming removed 1 base from V and 1 base from J, with 11 bases in between.

The CDR3 reads CASTLERAAWQPQHF. Here the CDR3 DNA reads TGTGCCAGTACCCTAGAGAGGGCAGCATGGCAGCCCCAGCATTTT. This chain uses TRBV19 with TRBJ1-5; D uncertain. This CDR3 contains 15 residues. Germline assignment: CDR1 LNHDA and CDR2 SQIVND (reference sequence). The germline V and J ends were trimmed by 7 bases and 7 bases, with 20 bases remaining between them.

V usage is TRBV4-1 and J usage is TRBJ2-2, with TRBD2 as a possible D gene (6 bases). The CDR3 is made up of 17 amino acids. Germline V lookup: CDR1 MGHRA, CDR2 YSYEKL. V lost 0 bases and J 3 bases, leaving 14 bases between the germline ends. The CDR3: CASSQEKASDYTGELFF. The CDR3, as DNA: TGCGCCAGCAGCCAAGAAAAAGCTAGCGACTACACCGGGGAGCTGTTTTTT.

This CDR3 reads CASRRSGGAGNTIYF. DNA for the CDR3: TGTGCCAGCAGACGGTCAGGGGGCGCTGGAAACACCATATATTTT. The chain joins TRBV5-8 to TRBJ1-3, with 8 bases lining up with TRBD1. Germline trimming cut 5 bases from V and 2 bases from J; bases unmatched to any gene: 6. The CDR3 contains 15 residues. Germline V gives CDR1 SGHTS, CDR2 YDEGEE. Full variable domain (rest looked up from reference TRBV5-8 and TRBJ1-3): EAGVTQSPTHLIKTRGQQATLRCSPISGHTSVYWYQQALGLGLQFLLWYDEGEERNRGNFPPRFSGRQFPNYSSELNVNALELEDSALYLCASRRSGGAGNTIYFGEGSWLTVV.

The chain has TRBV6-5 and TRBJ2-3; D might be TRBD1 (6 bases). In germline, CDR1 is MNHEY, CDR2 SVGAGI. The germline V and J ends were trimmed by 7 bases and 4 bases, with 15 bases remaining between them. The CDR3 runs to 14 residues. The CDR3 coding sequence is TGTGCCAGCACCTCCTCCACAGGGTCAGATACGCAGTATTTT. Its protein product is CASTSSTGSDTQYF.

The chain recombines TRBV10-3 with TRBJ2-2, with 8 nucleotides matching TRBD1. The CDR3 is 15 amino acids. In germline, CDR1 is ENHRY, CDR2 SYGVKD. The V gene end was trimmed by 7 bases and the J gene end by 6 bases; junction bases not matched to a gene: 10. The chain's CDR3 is CAIKPTGDPPGELFF. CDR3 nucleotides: TGTGCCATCAAGCCGACAGGGGACCCCCCCGGGGAGCTGTTTTTT.

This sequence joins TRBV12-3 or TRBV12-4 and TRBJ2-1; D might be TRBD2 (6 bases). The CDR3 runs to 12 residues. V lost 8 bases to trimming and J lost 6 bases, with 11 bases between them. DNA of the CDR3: TGTGCCAGCCGGTCGGGGGTCAATGAGCAGTTCTTC. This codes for CASRSGVNEQFF.

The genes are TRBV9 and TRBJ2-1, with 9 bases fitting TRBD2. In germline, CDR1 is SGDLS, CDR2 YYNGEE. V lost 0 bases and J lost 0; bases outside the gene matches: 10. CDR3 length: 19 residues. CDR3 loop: CASSVGTSVPQSSYNEQFF. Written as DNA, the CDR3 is TGTGCCAGCAGCGTAGGGACTAGCGTCCCTCAAAGCTCCTACAATGAGCAGTTCTTC. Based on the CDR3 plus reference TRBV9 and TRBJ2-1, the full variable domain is DSGVTQTPKHLITATGQRVTLRCSPRSGDLSVYWYQQSLDQGLQFLIQYYNGEERAKGNILERFSAQQFPDLHSELNLSSLELGDSALYFCASSVGTSVPQSSYNEQFFGPGTRLTVL.

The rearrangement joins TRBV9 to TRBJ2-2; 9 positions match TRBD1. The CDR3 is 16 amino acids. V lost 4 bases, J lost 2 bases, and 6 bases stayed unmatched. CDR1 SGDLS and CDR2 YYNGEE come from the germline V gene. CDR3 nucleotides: TGTGCCAGCAGCCCCCGGACAGGGGAAAACACCGGGGAGCTGTTTTTT. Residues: CASSPRTGENTGELFF.

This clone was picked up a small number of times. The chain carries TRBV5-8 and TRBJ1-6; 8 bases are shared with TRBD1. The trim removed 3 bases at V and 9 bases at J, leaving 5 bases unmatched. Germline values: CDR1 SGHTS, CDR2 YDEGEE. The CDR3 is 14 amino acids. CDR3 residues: CASSSGQEPSPLHF. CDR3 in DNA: TGTGCCAGCAGCTCGGGACAGGAGCCTTCACCCCTCCACTTT.

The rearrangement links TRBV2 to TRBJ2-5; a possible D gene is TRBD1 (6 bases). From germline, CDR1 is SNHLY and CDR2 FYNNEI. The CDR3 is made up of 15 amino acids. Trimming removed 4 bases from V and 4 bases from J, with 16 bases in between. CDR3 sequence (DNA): TGTGCCAGCAGTGTAATTAACAGGGAGCGAGAGACCCAGTACTTC. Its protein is CASSVINRERETQYF.

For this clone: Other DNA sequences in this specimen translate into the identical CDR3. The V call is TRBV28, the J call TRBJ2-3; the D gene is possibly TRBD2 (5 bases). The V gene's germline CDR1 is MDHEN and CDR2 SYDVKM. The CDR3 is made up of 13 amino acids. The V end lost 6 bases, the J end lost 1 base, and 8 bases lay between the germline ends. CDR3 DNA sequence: TGTGCCAGCAGCCCCGGGGGCACAGATACGCAGTATTTT. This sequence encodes CASSPGGTDTQYF. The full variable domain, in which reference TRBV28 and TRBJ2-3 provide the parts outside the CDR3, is DVKVTQSSRYLVKRTGEKVFLECVQDMDHENMFWYRQDPGLGLRLIYFSYDVKMKEKGDIPEGYSVSREKKERFSLILESASTNQTSMYLCASSPGGTDTQYFGPGTRLTVL.

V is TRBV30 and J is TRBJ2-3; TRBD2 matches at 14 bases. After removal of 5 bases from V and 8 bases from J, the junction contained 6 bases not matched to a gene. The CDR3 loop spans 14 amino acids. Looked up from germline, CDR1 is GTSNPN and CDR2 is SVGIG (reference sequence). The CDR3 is CAWGLAGGVGTQYF. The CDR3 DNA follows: TGTGCCTGGGGACTAGCGGGAGGCGTGGGTACGCAGTATTTT.

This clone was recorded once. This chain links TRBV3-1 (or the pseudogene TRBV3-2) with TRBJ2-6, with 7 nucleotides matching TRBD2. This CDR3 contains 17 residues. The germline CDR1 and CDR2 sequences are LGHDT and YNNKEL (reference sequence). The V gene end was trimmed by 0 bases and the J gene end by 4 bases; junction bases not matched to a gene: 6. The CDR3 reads CASSQDRGGRGANVLTF. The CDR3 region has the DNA TGTGCCAGCAGCCAAGATAGAGGCGGGAGAGGGGCCAACGTCCTGACTTTC.

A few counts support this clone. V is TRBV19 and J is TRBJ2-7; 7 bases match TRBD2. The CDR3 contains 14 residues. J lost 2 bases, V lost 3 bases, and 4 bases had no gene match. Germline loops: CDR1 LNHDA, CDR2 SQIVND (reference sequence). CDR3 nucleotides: TGTGCCAGTAGTATGACGGGAGGTCCCTACGAGCAGTACTTC. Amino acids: CASSMTGGPYEQYF. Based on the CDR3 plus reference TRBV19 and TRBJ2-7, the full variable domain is DGGITQSPKYLFRKEGQNVTLSCEQNLNHDAMYWYRQDPGQGLRLIYYSQIVNDFQKGDIAEGYSVSREKKESFPLTVTSAQKNPTAFYLCASSMTGGPYEQYFGPGTRLTVT.

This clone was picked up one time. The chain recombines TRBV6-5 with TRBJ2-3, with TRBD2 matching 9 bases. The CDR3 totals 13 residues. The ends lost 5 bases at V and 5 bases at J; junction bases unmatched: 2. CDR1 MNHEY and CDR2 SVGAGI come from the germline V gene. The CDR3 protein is CASSRLAEDTQYF. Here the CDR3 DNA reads TGTGCCAGCAGTCGACTAGCGGAAGATACGCAGTATTTT.

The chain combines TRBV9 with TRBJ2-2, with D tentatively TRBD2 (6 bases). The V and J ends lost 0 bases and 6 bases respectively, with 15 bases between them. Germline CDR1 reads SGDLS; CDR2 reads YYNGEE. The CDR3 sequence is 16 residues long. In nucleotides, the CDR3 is TGTGCCAGCAGCGTAGAGGACATGTGGGGGGCCGGGGAGCTGTTTTTT. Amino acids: CASSVEDMWGAGELFF. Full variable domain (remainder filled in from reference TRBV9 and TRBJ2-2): DSGVTQTPKHLITATGQRVTLRCSPRSGDLSVYWYQQSLDQGLQFLIQYYNGEERAKGNILERFSAQQFPDLHSELNLSSLELGDSALYFCASSVEDMWGAGELFFGEGSRLTVL.

The CDR3 bases are TGTGCCAGCAGCCGAAGACAGGGCTATGGCTACACCTTC. It codes for CASSRRQGYGYTF. V usage is TRBV3-1 (or the pseudogene TRBV3-2) and J usage is TRBJ1-2; 7 positions match TRBD1. Germline V gene sequence: CDR1 LGHDT, CDR2 YNNKEL (reference sequence). Trimming cost V 4 bases and J 4 bases; bases outside gene matches: 3. This CDR3 is 13 amino acids long.

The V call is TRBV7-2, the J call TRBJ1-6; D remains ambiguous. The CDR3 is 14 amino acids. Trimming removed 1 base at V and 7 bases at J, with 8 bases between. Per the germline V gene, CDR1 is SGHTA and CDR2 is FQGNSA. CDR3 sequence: CASSLGPENSPLHF. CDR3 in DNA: TGTGCCAGCAGCTTAGGGCCAGAAAATTCACCCCTCCACTTT.

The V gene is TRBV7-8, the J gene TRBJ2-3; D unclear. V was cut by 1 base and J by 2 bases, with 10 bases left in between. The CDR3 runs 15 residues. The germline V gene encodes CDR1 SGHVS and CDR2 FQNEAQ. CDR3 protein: CASSLGVTFTDTQYF. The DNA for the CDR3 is TGTGCCAGCAGCTTAGGGGTGACTTTCACAGATACGCAGTATTTT.

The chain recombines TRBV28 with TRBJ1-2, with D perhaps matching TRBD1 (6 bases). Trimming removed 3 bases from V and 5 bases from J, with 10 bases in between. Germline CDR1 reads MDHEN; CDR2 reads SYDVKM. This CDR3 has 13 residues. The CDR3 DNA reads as TGTGCCAGCAGTTTGACAGGTCCTTATGGCTACACCTTC. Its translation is CASSLTGPYGYTF.

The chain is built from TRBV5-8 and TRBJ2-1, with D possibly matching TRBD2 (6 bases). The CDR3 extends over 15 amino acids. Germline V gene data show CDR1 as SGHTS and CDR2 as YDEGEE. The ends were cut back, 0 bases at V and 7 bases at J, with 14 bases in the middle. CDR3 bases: TGTGCCAGCAGCTTGGAAGGGTCGGGGAGGAATGAGCAGTTCTTC. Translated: CASSLEGSGRNEQFF.

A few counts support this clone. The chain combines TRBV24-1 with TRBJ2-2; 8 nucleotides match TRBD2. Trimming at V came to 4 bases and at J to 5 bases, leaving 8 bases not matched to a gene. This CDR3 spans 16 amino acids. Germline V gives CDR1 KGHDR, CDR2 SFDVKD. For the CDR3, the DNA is TGTGCCACCAGTGAGACCGCGGGAGGCGGAACCGGGGAGCTGTTTTTT. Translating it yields CATSETAGGGTGELFF.

The CDR3 here is CASSQDRAGLAGVGDTQYF. CDR3 nucleotide sequence: TGTGCCAGCAGCCAAGATCGAGCCGGACTAGCGGGAGTGGGAGATACGCAGTATTTT. The chain combines TRBV3-1 (or the pseudogene TRBV3-2) with TRBJ2-3, with 13 nucleotides matching TRBD2. This CDR3 region has 19 residues. Trimming cost V 0 bases and J 5 bases; bases outside gene matches: 11. Germline V gene lookup returns CDR1 LGHDT and CDR2 YNNKEL (reference sequence).

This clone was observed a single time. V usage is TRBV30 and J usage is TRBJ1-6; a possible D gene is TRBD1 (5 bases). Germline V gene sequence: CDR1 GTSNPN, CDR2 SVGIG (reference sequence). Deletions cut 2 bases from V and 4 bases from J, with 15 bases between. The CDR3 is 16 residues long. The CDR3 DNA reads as TGTGCCTGGAGTCCCTCTCGGACAAATTATAATTCACCCCTCCACTTT. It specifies CAWSPSRTNYNSPLHF.